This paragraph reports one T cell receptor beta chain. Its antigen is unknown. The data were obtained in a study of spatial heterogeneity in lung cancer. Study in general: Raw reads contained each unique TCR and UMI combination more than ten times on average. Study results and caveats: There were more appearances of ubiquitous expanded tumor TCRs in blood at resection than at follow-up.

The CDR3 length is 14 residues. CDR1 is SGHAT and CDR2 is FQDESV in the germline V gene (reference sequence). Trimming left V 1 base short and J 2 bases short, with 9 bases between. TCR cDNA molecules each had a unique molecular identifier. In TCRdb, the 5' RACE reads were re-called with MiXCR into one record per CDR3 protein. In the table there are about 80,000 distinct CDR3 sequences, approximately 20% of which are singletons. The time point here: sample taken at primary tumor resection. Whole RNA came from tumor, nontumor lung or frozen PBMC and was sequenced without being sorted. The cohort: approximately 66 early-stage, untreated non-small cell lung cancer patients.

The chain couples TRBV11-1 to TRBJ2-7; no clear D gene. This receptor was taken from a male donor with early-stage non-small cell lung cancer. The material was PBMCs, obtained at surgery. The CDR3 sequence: CASSLELTAYEQYF. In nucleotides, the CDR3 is TGTGCCAGCAGCTTAGAGCTAACAGCCTACGAGCAGTACTTC.